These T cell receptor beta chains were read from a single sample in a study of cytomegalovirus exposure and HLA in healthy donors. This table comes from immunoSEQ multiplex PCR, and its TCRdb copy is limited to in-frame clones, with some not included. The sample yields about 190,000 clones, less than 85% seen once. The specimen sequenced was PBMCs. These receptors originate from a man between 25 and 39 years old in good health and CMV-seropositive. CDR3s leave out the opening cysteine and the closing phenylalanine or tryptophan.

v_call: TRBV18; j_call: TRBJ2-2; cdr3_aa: ASSPGPESSNTGELF
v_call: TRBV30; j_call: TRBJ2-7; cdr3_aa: AWGGGQGSAYEQY
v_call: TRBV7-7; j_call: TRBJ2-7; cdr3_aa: ASSLGGQGDNEQY
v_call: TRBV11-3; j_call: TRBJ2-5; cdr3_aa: ASSQTSGQETQY
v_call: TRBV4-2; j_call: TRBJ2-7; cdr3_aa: ASSQGLAGGPGEQY
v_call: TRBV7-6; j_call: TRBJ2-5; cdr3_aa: ASSRGTRQETQY
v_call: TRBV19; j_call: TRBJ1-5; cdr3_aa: ASSVRGNSNQPQH
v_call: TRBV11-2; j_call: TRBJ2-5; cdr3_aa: ASSQPRGETQY
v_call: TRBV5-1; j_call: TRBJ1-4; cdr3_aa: ASSSGGNEKLF
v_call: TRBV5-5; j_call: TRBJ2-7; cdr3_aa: ASSPNYEQY
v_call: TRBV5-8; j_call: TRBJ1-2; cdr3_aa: ASSTGQVAFYGYT
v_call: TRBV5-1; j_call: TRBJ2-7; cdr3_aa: ASSQLTGSSYEQY
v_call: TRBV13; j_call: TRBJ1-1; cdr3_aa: ASSLPGGENTEAF
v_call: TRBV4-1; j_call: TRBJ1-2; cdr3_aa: ASSLSTGGRNGYT
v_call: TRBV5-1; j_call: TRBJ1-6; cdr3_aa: ASSPSESNSPLH
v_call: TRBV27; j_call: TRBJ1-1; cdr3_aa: ASSLLSRRGGSDTEAF
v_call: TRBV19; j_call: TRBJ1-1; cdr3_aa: ASSIVRGYTEAF
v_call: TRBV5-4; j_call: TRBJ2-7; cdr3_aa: ASSLASGPIYEQY
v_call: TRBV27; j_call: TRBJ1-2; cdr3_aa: ASSPSRERGYT
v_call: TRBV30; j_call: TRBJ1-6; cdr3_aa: AWSGQLRSPLH
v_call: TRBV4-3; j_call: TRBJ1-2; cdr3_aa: ASSPTGRGHNYGYT
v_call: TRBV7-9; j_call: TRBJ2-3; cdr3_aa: ASRAVAGPRTDTQY
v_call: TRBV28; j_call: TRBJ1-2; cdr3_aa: ASSPPTPGGIYGYT
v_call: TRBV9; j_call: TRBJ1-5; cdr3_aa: ASSAADLGGPQH
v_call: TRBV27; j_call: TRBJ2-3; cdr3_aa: ASSAGARTDTQY
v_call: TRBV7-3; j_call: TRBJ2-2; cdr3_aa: ASSSSTGELF
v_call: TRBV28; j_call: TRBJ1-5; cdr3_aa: ASRGTGGWNQPQH
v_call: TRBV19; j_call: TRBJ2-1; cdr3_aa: ASSVLGPGGEQF
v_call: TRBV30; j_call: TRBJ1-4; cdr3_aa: AWSVLGGDRNEKLF
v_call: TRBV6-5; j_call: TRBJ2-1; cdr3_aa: ASSYSYEGPTL
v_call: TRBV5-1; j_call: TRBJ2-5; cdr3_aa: ASSAGQRETQY
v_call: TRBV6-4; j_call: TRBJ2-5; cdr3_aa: ASSALAGQGETQY
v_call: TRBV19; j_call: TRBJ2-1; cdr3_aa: ASTLDRGIYNEQF
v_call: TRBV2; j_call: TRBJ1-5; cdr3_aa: ASQGGGPQH
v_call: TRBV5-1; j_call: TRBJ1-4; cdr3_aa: ASSTGQPNEKLF
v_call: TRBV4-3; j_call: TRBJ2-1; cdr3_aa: ASSQDVYRGGNEQF
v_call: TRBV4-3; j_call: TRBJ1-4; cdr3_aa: ASSQVRGQGTNEKLF
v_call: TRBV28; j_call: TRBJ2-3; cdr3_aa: ASSSGVGRADTQY
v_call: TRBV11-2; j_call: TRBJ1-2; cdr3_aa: ASSLDGGRGYGHT
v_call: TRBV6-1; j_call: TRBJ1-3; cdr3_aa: ASRDTGSGNTIY
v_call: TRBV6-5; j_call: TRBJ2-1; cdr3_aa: ASNPDRLEQF
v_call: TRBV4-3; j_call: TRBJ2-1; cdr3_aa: ASSWAGRVDEQF